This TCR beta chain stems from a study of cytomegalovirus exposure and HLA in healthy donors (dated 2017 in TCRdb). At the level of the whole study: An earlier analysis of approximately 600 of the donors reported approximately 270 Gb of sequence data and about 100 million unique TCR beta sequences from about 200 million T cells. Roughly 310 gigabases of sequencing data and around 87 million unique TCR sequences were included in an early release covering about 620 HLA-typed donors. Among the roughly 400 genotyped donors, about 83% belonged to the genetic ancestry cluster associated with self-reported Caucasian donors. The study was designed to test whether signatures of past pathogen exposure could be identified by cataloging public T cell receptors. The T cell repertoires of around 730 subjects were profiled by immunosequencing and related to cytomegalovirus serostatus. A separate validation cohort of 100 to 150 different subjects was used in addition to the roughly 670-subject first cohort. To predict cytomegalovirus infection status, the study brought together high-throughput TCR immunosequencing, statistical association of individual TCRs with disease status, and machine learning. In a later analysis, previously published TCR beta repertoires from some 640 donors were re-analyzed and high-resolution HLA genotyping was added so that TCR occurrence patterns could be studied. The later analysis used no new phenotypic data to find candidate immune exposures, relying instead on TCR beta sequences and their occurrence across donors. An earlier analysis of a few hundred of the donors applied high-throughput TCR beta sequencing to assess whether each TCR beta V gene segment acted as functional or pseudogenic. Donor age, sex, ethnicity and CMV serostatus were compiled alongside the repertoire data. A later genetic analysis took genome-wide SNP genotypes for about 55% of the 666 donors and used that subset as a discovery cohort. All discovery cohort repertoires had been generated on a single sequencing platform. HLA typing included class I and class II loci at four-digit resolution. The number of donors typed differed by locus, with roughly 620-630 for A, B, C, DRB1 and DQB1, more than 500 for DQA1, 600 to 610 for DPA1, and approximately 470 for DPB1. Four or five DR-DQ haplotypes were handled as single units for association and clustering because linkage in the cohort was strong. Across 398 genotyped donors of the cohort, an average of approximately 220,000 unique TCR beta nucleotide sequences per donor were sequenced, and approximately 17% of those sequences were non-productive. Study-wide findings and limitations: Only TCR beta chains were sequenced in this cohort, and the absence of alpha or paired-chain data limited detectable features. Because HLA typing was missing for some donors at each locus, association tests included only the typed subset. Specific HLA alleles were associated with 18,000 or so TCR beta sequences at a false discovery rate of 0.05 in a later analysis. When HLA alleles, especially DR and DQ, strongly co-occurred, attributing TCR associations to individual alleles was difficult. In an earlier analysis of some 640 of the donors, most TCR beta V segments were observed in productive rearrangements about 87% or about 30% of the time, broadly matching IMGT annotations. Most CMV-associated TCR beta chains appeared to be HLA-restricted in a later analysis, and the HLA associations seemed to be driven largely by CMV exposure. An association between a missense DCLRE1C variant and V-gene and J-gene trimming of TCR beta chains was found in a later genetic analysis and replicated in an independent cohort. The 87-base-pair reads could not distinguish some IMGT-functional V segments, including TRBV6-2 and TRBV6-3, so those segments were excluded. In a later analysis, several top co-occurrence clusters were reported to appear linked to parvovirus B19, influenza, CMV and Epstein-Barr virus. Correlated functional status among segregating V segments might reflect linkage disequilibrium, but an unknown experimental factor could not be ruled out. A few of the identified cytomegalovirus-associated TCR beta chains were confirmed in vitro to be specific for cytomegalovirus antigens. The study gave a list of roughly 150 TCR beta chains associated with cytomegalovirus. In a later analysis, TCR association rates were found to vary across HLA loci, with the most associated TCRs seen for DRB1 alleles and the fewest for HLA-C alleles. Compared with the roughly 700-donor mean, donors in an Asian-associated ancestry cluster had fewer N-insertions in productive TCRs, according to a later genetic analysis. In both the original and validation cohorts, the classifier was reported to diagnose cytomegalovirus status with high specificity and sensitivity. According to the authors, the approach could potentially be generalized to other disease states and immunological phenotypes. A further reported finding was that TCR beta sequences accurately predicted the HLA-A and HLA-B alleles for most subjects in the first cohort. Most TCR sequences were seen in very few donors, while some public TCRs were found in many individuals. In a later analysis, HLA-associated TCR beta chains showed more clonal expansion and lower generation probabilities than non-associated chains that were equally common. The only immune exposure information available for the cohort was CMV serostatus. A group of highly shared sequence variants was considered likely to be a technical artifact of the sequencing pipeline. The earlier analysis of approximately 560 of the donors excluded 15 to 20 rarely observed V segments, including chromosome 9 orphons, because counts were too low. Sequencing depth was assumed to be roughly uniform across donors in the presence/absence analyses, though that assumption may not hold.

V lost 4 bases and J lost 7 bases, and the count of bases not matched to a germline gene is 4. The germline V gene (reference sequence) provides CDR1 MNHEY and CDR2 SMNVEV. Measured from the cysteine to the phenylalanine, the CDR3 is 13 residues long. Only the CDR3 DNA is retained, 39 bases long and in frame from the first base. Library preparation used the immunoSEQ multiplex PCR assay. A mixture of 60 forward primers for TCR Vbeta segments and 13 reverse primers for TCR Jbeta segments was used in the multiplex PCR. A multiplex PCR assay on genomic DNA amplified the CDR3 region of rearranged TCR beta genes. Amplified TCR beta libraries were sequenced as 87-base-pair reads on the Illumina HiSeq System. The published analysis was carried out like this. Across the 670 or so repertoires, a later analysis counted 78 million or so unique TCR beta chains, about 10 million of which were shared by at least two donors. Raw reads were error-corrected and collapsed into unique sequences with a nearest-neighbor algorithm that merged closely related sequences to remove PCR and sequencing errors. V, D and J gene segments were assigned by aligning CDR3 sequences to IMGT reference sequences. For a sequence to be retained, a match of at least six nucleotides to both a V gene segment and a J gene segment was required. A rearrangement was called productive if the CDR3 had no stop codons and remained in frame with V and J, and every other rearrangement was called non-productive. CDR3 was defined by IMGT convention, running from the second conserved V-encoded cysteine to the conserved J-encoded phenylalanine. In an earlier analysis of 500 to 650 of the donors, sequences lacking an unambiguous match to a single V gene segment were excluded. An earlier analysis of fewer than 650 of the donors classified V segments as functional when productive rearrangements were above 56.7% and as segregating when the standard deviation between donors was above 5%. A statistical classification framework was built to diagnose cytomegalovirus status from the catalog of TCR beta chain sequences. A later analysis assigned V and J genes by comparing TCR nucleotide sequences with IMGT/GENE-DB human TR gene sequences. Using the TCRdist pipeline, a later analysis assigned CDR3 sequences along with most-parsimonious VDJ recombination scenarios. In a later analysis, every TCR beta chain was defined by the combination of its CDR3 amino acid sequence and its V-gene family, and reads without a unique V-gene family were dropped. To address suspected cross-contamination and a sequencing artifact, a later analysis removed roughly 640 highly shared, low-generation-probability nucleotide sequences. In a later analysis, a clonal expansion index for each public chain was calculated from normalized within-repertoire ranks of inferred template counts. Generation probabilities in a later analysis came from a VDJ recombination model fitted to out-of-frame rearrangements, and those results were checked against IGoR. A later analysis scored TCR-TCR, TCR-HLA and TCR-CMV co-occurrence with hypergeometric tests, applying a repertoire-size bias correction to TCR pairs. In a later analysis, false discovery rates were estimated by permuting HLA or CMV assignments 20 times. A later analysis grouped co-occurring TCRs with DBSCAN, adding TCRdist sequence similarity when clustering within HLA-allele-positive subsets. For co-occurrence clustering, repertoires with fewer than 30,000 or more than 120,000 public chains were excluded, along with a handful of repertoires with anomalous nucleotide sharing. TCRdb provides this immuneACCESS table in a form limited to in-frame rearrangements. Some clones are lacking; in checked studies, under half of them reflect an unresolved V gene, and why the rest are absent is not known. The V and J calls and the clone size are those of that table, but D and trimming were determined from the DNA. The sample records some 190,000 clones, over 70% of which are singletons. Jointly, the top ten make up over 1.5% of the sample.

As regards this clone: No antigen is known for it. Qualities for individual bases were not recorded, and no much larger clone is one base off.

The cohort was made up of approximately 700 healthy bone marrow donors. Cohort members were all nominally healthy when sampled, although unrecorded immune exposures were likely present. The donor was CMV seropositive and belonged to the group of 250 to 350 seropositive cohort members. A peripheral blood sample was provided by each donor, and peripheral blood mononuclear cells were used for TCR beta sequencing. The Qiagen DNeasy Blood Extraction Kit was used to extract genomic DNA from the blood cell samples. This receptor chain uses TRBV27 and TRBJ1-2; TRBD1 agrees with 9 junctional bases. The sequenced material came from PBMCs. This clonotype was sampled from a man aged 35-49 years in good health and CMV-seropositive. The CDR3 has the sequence CASSSGQGSGYTF. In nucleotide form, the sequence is TGTGCCAGCAGTTCGGGACAGGGCTCTGGCTACACCTTC.